Each of the 13 T cell receptor beta chains below was sequenced from the same sample in a study of OX40 agonist ivuxolimab in advanced cancers. This table comes from immunoSEQ multiplex PCR, and its TCRdb copy is limited to in-frame clones, with some not included. Among roughly 92,000 clones listed, under 85% were seen once. Sequenced here: CD4+ or CD8+ T cells sorted from blood, sampled in a trial of the OX40 agonist ivuxolimab. The receptors derive from an adult with an advanced solid tumor such as melanoma, head and neck, liver or kidney cancer.

In DNA form, the CDR3 reads TGCGCCAGCAGCCGGGCTACCTGGAATGAGCAGTTCTTC. Its protein product is CASSRATWNEQFF. The rearrangement links TRBV4-1 to TRBJ2-1; D call uncertain. The CDR3 has 13 amino acids. Germline CDR1 reads MGHRA; CDR2 reads YSYEKL. Trimming removed 4 bases at V and 7 bases at J, with 11 bases between.

The rearrangement links TRBV6-5 to TRBJ1-2; D gene unclear. Trimming took off 2 bases at V and 7 bases at J, with 14 bases between the two ends. This CDR3 contains 14 residues. Germline CDR1 is MNHEY and CDR2 is SVGAGI. This CDR3 is CASSYDLPAGGYTF. The CDR3 DNA sequence: TGTGCCAGCAGTTACGATCTCCCCGCCGGTGGCTACACCTTC.

J is TRBJ2-1 and V is TRBV27; perhaps TRBD2 as D (5 bases). This CDR3 has 15 residues. Germline V gene data show CDR1 as MNHEY and CDR2 as SMNVEV (reference sequence). Between the trimmed V and J ends, which lost 8 bases and 4 bases, there was a span of 18 bases. DNA of the CDR3: TGTGCCAGCGGAAGAGGGCCCATACCATACAATGAGCAGTTCTTC. Amino acid sequence: CASGRGPIPYNEQFF.

The chain couples TRBV11-2 to TRBJ2-7, with a possible D match to TRBD2 (5 bases). The CDR3 has 13 residues. The germline V and J ends were trimmed by 3 bases and 3 bases, with 9 bases remaining between them. Germline lookup yields CDR1 SGHAT and CDR2 FQNNGV. The CDR3 is CASSFDGLYEQYF. The CDR3, as DNA: TGTGCCAGCAGCTTTGACGGACTCTACGAGCAGTACTTC.

The genes are TRBV5-1 and TRBJ1-4; no definite D call. CDR1 is SGHRS, CDR2 YFSETQ, per germline. The CDR3 has 14 amino acids. V gave up 2 bases and J gave up 8 bases, with 13 bases separating them. CDR3 coding DNA: TGCGCCAGCAGCTTACAGCCCCTGGGGGAAAAACTGTTTTTT. It yields the protein CASSLQPLGEKLFF.

The DNA for the CDR3 is TGTGCCAGCAGCATCGAGGGGGCGCGGGAAGGAGCTTTCTTT. Protein sequence: CASSIEGAREGAFF. V is TRBV7-8 and J is TRBJ1-1; 7 bases fit TRBD1. CDR1 and CDR2 (germline): SGHVS, FQNEAQ. V lost 5 bases to trimming and J lost 10 bases; unmatched junction nucleotides: 13. This CDR3 has 14 amino acids. Complete variable domain (other parts from reference TRBV7-8 and TRBJ1-1): GAGVSQSPRYKVAKRGQDVALRCDPISGHVSLFWYQQALGQGPEFLTYFQNEAQLDKSGLPSDRFFAERPEGSVSTLKIQRTQQEDSAVYLCASSIEGAREGAFFGQGTRLTVV.

This clone was picked up one time. The CDR3 DNA reads TGTGCCAGTAGTATGGCCTGGGACACCTCCTACGAGCAGTACTTC. Protein sequence: CASSMAWDTSYEQYF. V is TRBV19 and J is TRBJ2-5; a weak D match, TRBD1 (6 bases). The J call may be incorrect, as the DNA end agrees better with TRBJ2-7. The CDR3 loop spans 15 amino acids. CDR1 and CDR2 (germline): LNHDA, SQIVND (reference sequence).

The rearrangement uses TRBV5-1 and TRBJ2-5; 9 nucleotides match TRBD1. Matching the DNA end better, TRBJ2-7 makes the J call doubtful. Germline V lookup: CDR1 SGHRS, CDR2 YFSETQ. CDR3 size: 14 residues. CDR3 residues: CASSPTGGSLEQYF. For the CDR3, the DNA is TGCGCCAGCAGCCCGACAGGGGGGTCACTCGAGCAGTACTTC.

The V and J genes are TRBV14 and TRBJ2-7; possible D gene TRBD2, 6 bases. Trimming shortened V by 5 bases and J by 7 bases, and 15 bases separated the two germline ends. There are 13 residues in the CDR3. Germline V gives CDR1 SGHDN, CDR2 FVKESK. CDR3 in amino acids: CASSAGTGGEQYF. In DNA, the CDR3 is TGTGCCAGCAGCGCCGGAACAGGAGGGGAGCAGTACTTC. The full variable domain, completed using reference TRBV14 and TRBJ2-7, is EAGVTQFPSHSVIEKGQTVTLRCDPISGHDNLYWYRRVMGKEIKFLLHFVKESKQDESGMPNNRFLAERTGGTYSTLKVQPAELEDSGVYFCASSAGTGGEQYFGPGTRLTVT.

This clone was observed once. J is TRBJ2-2 and V is TRBV30; possible D gene TRBD2, 6 bases. The germline V and J ends were trimmed by 0 bases and 1 base, with 9 bases remaining between them. Germline CDR1 and CDR2: GTSNPN and SVGIG (reference sequence). CDR3 length: 15 residues. The CDR3 bases are TGTGCCTGGAGTGTGGGACTCGTGAACACCGGGGAGCTGTTTTTT. This codes for CAWSVGLVNTGELFF.

The CDR3 DNA reads TGTGCCAGTAGTATACCGGACAGGGGTAGTGCTAATGAAAAACTGTTTTTT. Translated: CASSIPDRGSANEKLFF. This sequence joins TRBV19 and TRBJ1-4, with 9 bases identical to TRBD1. V lost 2 bases, J lost 3 bases, and 7 bases stayed unmatched. Germline CDR1 reads LNHDA; CDR2 reads SQIVND (reference sequence). This CDR3 is 17 amino acids long.

The chain uses TRBV2 and TRBJ2-1; the D gene is possibly TRBD1 (7 bases). Germline CDR1 is SNHLY and CDR2 is FYNNEI. CDR3 length equals 15 residues. With 2 bases removed from V and 1 base from J, the gap between germline ends came to 9 bases. The CDR3 DNA is TGTGCCAGCAGTGAACAGGGGGGTTCCTACAATGAGCAGTTCTTC. It translates to CASSEQGGSYNEQFF.

The chain joins TRBV29-1 to TRBJ2-5; D may be TRBD1 or TRBD2 (6 bases each). Trimming stripped 7 bases from V and 5 bases from J, with 20 bases between. The CDR3 has 14 amino acids. CDR1 is SQVTM, CDR2 ANQGSEA, per germline. As DNA, the CDR3 is TGCAGCGCAACTAAGGGGGGTTTGGGGGAGACCCAGTACTTC. It is translated as CSATKGGLGETQYF.